Each of the 2 T cell receptor beta chains below was sequenced from the same sample in a study of blood T cell repertoires in COVID-19. Using immunoSEQ multiplex PCR, the repertoire was profiled, and TCRdb retains in-frame clones only, with some absent. The table records around 250,000 clones, more than 70% of them present only once. Specimen: PBMCs or T cells enriched from blood (not recorded which). These receptors were collected from a woman between 50 and 59 years old who had recovered from COVID-19.

The J gene is TRBJ2-7, the V gene TRBV5-1; 8 bases agree with TRBD2. J lost 2 bases, V lost 4 bases, and 20 bases had no gene match. In germline, CDR1 is SGHRS, CDR2 YFSETQ. The CDR3 length is 19 residues. The CDR3 spells CASSPFLIAGTKITYEQYF. CDR3 bases: TGCGCCAGCAGCCCCTTCCTAATAGCGGGGACGAAGATTACCTACGAGCAGTACTTC.

The chain employs TRBV6-6 and TRBJ1-3; TRBD1 agrees at 7 bases. Germline V CDR1 and CDR2: MNHNY, SVGAGI (reference sequence). CDR3 length equals 14 residues. J was trimmed by 4 bases and V by 5 bases; bases with no gene match: 5. CDR3 bases: TGTGCCAGCAGTCCAGGGGGAGCCGGAAACACCATATATTTT. This encodes CASSPGGAGNTIYF.